These 30 T cell receptor beta chains share one sample of origin, sequenced in a study of cytomegalovirus exposure and HLA in healthy donors. This PCR relied on a set of 60 Vbeta primers and 13 Jbeta primers. Using immunoSEQ multiplex PCR, the repertoire was profiled, and TCRdb retains in-frame clones only, with some absent. The profile shows some 120,000 clones, about 80% of them singletons. The sample comprised PBMCs. All receptors derive from a man aged 30 to 39 in good health and CMV-seronegative.

Concerning this clone itself: This specimen includes other DNA sequences encoding the same CDR3. The chain is built from TRBV6-1 and TRBJ1-2; 10 positions match TRBD1. Germline V gene lookup returns CDR1 MNHNS and CDR2 SASEGT. V was pared by 3 bases and J by 7 bases, with 2 bases of the junction left unmatched. The CDR3 is 13 residues long. In DNA form, the CDR3 reads TGTGCCAGCAGTGACCGGGACAGGGGTGGCTACACCTTC. Protein sequence: CASSDRDRGGYTF.

The V and J genes are TRBV21-1 and TRBJ1-4; TRBD1 is the table's D call and was not checked against the DNA. TRBV21-1 is a listed pseudogene. This CDR3 contains 18 residues. CDR3 protein: CASSTRRDSRATNEKLFF. CDR3 in DNA: TGTGCCAGCAGCACCCGGCGGGACAGCCGAGCAACTAATGAAAAACTGTTTTTT.

The chain links TRBV18 to TRBJ1-1; 7 nucleotides line up with TRBD1. V dropped 5 bases and J dropped 2; count of bases not matched to a gene: 14. Germline CDR1 KGHSH, CDR2 LQKENI. The CDR3 is 17 amino acids. The CDR3 region has the DNA TGTGCCAGCTCATCGTCAGGGGGGCTAGGCATTAACACTGAAGCTTTCTTT. It translates to CASSSSGGLGINTEAFF.

This chain's CDR3 is CASSPRLRTRGVNGYTF. The CDR3, as DNA: TGTGCCAGCAGCCCCCGGTTGCGTACGCGGGGGGTTAATGGCTACACCTTC. The rearrangement links TRBV6-4 to TRBJ1-2, with D possibly TRBD1 on 5 matching bases. There are 17 residues in the CDR3. Germline V gene data show CDR1 as MRHNA and CDR2 as SNTAGT. Trimming pared 6 bases from V and 6 bases from J, leaving 26 bases between.

The chain combines TRBV27 with TRBJ2-7; maybe TRBD1 (5 bases). Germline assignment: CDR1 MNHEY and CDR2 SMNVEV (reference sequence). There are 13 residues in the CDR3. The V and J ends lost 3 bases and 3 bases respectively, with 9 bases between them. The CDR3, as DNA: TGTGCCAGCAGTTTGCCAGGGTACTACGAGCAGTACTTC. Encoded protein: CASSLPGYYEQYF.

V usage is TRBV28 and J usage is TRBJ2-7; D is unclear. The V gene's germline CDR1 is MDHEN and CDR2 SYDVKM. V lost 10 bases and J lost 0, with 13 bases in between. The CDR3 runs 13 residues. The CDR3, as DNA: TGTGCCACTAGAGATGAAAGCTCCTACGAGCAGTACTTC. This sequence encodes CATRDESSYEQYF.

This clone has just a few counts. The genes are TRBV13 and TRBJ2-1, with a possible D match to TRBD2 (6 bases). Germline V gene data show CDR1 as PRHDT and CDR2 as FYEKMQ (reference sequence). The CDR3 has 13 amino acids. Deletions cut 5 bases from V and 7 bases from J, with 12 bases between. The CDR3 bases are TGTGCCAGCAGCATCCGACTAGAGAATGAGCAGTTCTTC. It codes for CASSIRLENEQFF.

The chain is built from TRBV30 and TRBJ2-1, with 10 bases fitting TRBD2. CDR1 and CDR2 from the germline V gene are GTSNPN and SVGIG (reference sequence). With V trimmed by 1 base and J by 4 bases, 1 base remained unmatched. The CDR3 length is 14 residues. The CDR3 nucleotides read TGTGCCTGGAGTGGGACTAGCGGATACAATGAGCAGTTCTTC. It is translated as CAWSGTSGYNEQFF.

The rearrangement joins TRBV29-1 to TRBJ1-2, with TRBD1 matching over 9 bases. Germline V gene data show CDR1 as SQVTM and CDR2 as ANQGSEA. The V and J ends lost 5 bases and 4 bases, in that order; junction bases with no gene match: 20. The CDR3 contains 18 residues. CDR3 bases: TGCAGCGTTCCCGGGACAGGGCCCTCTTCTCAAAGCTTCTATGGCTACACCTTC. Its protein product is CSVPGTGPSSQSFYGYTF. The variable domain in full, completed from reference TRBV29-1 and TRBJ1-2, reads SAVISQKPSRDICQRGTSLTIQCQVDSQVTMMFWYRQQPGQSLTLIATANQGSEATYESGFVIDKFPISRPNLTFSTLTVSNMSPEDSSIYLCSVPGTGPSSQSFYGYTFGSGTRLTVV.

V gene TRBV5-4 combines with J gene TRBJ2-5; 10 bases match TRBD2. The CDR3 runs to 17 residues. The V gene end was trimmed by 2 bases and the J gene end by 0 bases; junction bases not matched to a gene: 7. The germline V gene has CDR1 SGHNT and CDR2 YYREEE (reference sequence). The CDR3 spells CASSFGLAEWDQETQYF. In nucleotides, the CDR3 is TGTGCCAGCAGCTTCGGACTAGCGGAGTGGGACCAAGAGACCCAGTACTTC.

This clone was detected a few times. The CDR3 DNA reads as TGTGCCAGCAGTGAGGCGCCGCCACAGACGGCCGGTCAGCCCCAGCATTTT. This sequence encodes CASSEAPPQTAGQPQHF. V and J are TRBV2 and TRBJ1-5; D not resolved. Germline lookup yields CDR1 SNHLY and CDR2 FYNNEI. The CDR3 extends over 17 amino acids. The V end lost 3 bases, the J end lost 6 bases, and 21 bases lay between the germline ends.

The rearrangement links TRBV27 to TRBJ1-1; 7 nucleotides match TRBD1. This CDR3 is built from 14 residues. With V trimmed by 4 bases and J by 2 bases, 4 bases remained unmatched. Germline V gives CDR1 MNHEY, CDR2 SMNVEV (reference sequence). The CDR3 DNA reads as TGTGCCAGCAGTTACAGGGGTGTCAACACTGAAGCTTTCTTT. Encoded protein: CASSYRGVNTEAFF.

The V gene is TRBV19, the J gene TRBJ2-7, with 9 bases matching TRBD2. Germline V CDR1 and CDR2: LNHDA, SQIVND (reference sequence). The V gene end was trimmed by 7 bases and the J gene end by 12 bases; junction bases not matched to a gene: 13. This CDR3 region has 13 residues. Here the CDR3 reads CASTQGGREGMYF. In nucleotides, the CDR3 is TGTGCCAGTACCCAAGGGGGGCGGGAGGGGATGTACTTC. Full variable domain (missing parts from reference TRBV19 and TRBJ2-7): DGGITQSPKYLFRKEGQNVTLSCEQNLNHDAMYWYRQDPGQGLRLIYYSQIVNDFQKGDIAEGYSVSREKKESFPLTVTSAQKNPTAFYLCASTQGGREGMYFGPGTRLTVT.

For this clone: One end of the junction does not line up with germline, which may come from a read error. This rearrangement joins TRBV28 to TRBJ2-7; 13 bases align to TRBD2. The CDR3 length is 17 residues. Per the germline V gene, CDR1 is MDHEN and CDR2 is SYDVKM. CDR3 sequence: CASIILAGGPYLYGQYF. For the CDR3, the DNA is TGTGCCAGCATAATACTAGCGGGAGGGCCGTATCTATACGGGCAGTACTTC.

In its sample, this clone was seen a few times. This chain's CDR3 is CASSYERTEPGNTIYF. Here the CDR3 DNA reads TGTGCCAGCAGTTACGAGAGAACCGAGCCTGGAAACACCATATATTTT. The J gene is TRBJ1-3, the V gene TRBV6-6, with D uncertain. This CDR3 region has 16 residues. The V end lost 2 bases, the J end lost 2 bases, and 13 bases lay between the germline ends. Germline-derived CDR1 and CDR2 are MNHNY and SVGAGI (reference sequence).

This clone has only a few counts. In the same sample, other DNA sequences code for this CDR3. The chain combines TRBV9 with TRBJ2-7; 12 positions match TRBD1. The germline gives CDR1 SGDLS, CDR2 YYNGEE. The CDR3 has 15 amino acids. After removal of 3 bases from V and 4 bases from J, the junction contained 5 bases not matched to a gene. CDR3 region: CASSEGQGAVYEQYF. For the CDR3, the DNA is TGTGCCAGCAGCGAGGGACAGGGGGCGGTTTACGAGCAGTACTTC. Together with reference TRBV9 and TRBJ2-7, the CDR3 gives the full variable domain: DSGVTQTPKHLITATGQRVTLRCSPRSGDLSVYWYQQSLDQGLQFLIQYYNGEERAKGNILERFSAQQFPDLHSELNLSSLELGDSALYFCASSEGQGAVYEQYFGPGTRLTVT.

This chain connects TRBV7-9 to TRBJ2-7; 9 bases map to TRBD2. The CDR3 length is 15 residues. Germline V gene lookup returns CDR1 SEHNR and CDR2 FQNEAQ (reference sequence). After removal of 5 bases from V and 2 bases from J, the junction contained 7 bases not matched to a gene. The CDR3 sequence is CASSLVGGRAYEQYF. CDR3 bases: TGTGCCAGCAGCCTAGTAGGCGGGAGGGCCTACGAGCAGTACTTC.

The rearrangement joins TRBV27 to TRBJ2-3, with 12 bases lining up with TRBD2. The V gene's germline CDR1 is MNHEY and CDR2 SMNVEV (reference sequence). V dropped 6 bases and J dropped 4; count of bases not matched to a gene: 5. CDR3 length equals 15 residues. The CDR3 DNA sequence: TGTGCCAGCAGACTAGCGGGAGGTCTACCAGATACGCAGTATTTT. Its protein product is CASRLAGGLPDTQYF.

V and J are TRBV27 and TRBJ2-7; 7 bases map to TRBD1. The CDR3 covers 16 residues. Germline V CDR1 and CDR2: MNHEY, SMNVEV (reference sequence). V shed 0 bases, J shed 6 bases, and the junction held 11 bases outside the gene matches. The CDR3 protein is CASSLSSTGSSREQYF. As DNA, the CDR3 is TGTGCCAGCAGTTTATCGTCGACAGGGAGTTCCCGCGAGCAGTACTTC.

The gene calls are TRBV5-6 and TRBJ2-3, with 8 bases fitting TRBD2. The CDR3 runs 15 residues. CDR1 and CDR2 from the germline V gene are SGHDT and YYEEEE. The V gene end was trimmed by 5 bases and the J gene end by 5 bases; junction bases not matched to a gene: 10. The CDR3 here is CASRRSGSRIDTQYF. The CDR3 DNA sequence: TGTGCCAGCAGGAGGAGCGGGAGTAGGATAGATACGCAGTATTTT.

This sequence joins TRBV7-9 and TRBJ2-7; the match to TRBD2 covers 9 bases. V was clipped by 1 base and J by 5 bases; unmatched bases: 6. This CDR3 contains 15 residues. Germline assignment: CDR1 SEHNR and CDR2 FQNEAQ (reference sequence). This CDR3 reads CASSLVREGPHEQYF. CDR3 DNA: TGTGCCAGCAGCTTAGTGCGGGAGGGCCCCCACGAGCAGTACTTC.

V gene TRBV11-2 combines with J gene TRBJ2-1; 10 nucleotides match TRBD2. The CDR3 contains 16 residues. Germline V gene sequence: CDR1 SGHAT, CDR2 FQNNGV. V dropped 5 bases and J dropped 8; count of bases not matched to a gene: 12. CDR3 bases: TGTGCCAGCAGCCCAATAGGGCTAGCGGGAGACCATGAGCAGTTCTTC. It codes for CASSPIGLAGDHEQFF.

The chain joins TRBV6-5 to TRBJ1-1, with TRBD1 as a possible D gene (5 bases). Trimming took 5 bases from V and 4 from J, leaving 17 bases between them. The germline gives CDR1 MNHEY, CDR2 SVGAGI. The CDR3 is 15 residues long. The CDR3 loop is CASSPASRRGTEAFF. The CDR3 region has the DNA TGTGCCAGCAGTCCAGCTTCCCGGAGGGGCACTGAAGCTTTCTTT.

The J gene is TRBJ1-1, the V gene TRBV7-9; the match to TRBD1 covers 8 bases. CDR1 and CDR2 from the germline V gene are SEHNR and FQNEAQ (reference sequence). J lost 4 bases, V lost 0 bases, and 7 bases had no gene match. The CDR3 runs to 16 residues. CDR3 sequence reads: CASSLAAGGVVTEAFF. The CDR3 region has the DNA TGTGCCAGCAGCTTAGCGGCAGGGGGCGTTGTCACTGAAGCTTTCTTT.

This chain uses TRBV5-1 with TRBJ2-3; 9 bases line up with TRBD2. Trimming cost V 4 bases and J 0 bases; bases outside gene matches: 9. Germline V gene data show CDR1 as SGHRS and CDR2 as YFSETQ. The CDR3 consists of 17 residues. CDR3 DNA sequence: TGCGCCAGCAGCCTCGTCGGACTAGCGTATAGCACAGATACGCAGTATTTT. Translating it yields CASSLVGLAYSTDTQYF.

V is TRBV13 and J is TRBJ2-7; 8 nucleotides align to TRBD1. CDR1 is PRHDT and CDR2 is FYEKMQ in the germline V gene (reference sequence). V dropped 7 bases and J dropped 3; count of bases not matched to a gene: 5. There are 13 residues in the CDR3. The CDR3 protein is CASTDRGGYEQYF. The CDR3 nucleotides are TGTGCCAGCACAGACAGGGGCGGCTACGAGCAGTACTTC.

The gene calls are TRBV7-2 and TRBJ2-1; the D is unclear. Germline CDR1 and CDR2: SGHTA and FQGNSA. The CDR3 spans 14 residues. Deletions cut 1 base from V and 5 bases from J, with 9 bases between. The CDR3 reads CASSLGVANNEQFF. CDR3 nucleotides: TGTGCCAGCAGCTTAGGAGTCGCAAACAATGAGCAGTTCTTC.

This clone came up once. V gene TRBV7-9 combines with J gene TRBJ2-1, with 10 positions matching TRBD2. V trimming: 5 bases; J trimming: 5 bases; junction bases outside the gene matches: 3. The CDR3 length is 14 residues. Germline V CDR1 and CDR2: SEHNR, FQNEAQ (reference sequence). The CDR3 region is CASSPGLADNEQFF. The DNA for the CDR3 is TGTGCCAGCAGCCCCGGACTAGCGGACAATGAGCAGTTCTTC.

The chain combines TRBV7-2 with TRBJ2-2; TRBD2 is a possible D gene (6 bases). CDR1 and CDR2 from the germline V gene are SGHTA and FQGNSA. The CDR3 totals 14 residues. With 6 bases removed from V and 1 base from J, the gap between germline ends came to 9 bases. CDR3 loop: CASRTSRNTGELFF. The CDR3 DNA reads TGTGCCAGCAGAACTAGCAGGAACACCGGGGAGCTGTTTTTT. The variable domain in full, completed from reference TRBV7-2 and TRBJ2-2, reads GAGVSQSPSNKVTEKGKDVELRCDPISGHTALYWYRQSLGQGLEFLIYFQGNSAPDKSGLPSDRFSAERTGGSVSTLTIQRTQQEDSAVYLCASRTSRNTGELFFGEGSRLTVL.

The V call is TRBV7-9, the J call TRBJ2-7; 9 bases match TRBD1. The germline gives CDR1 SEHNR, CDR2 FQNEAQ (reference sequence). Unmatched junction bases numbered 4, after V lost 7 bases and J lost 6 bases. The CDR3 is made up of 12 amino acids. The CDR3 coding sequence is TGTGCCAGCACCTTGACAGGGGGCGAGCAGTACTTC. Residues: CASTLTGGEQYF.